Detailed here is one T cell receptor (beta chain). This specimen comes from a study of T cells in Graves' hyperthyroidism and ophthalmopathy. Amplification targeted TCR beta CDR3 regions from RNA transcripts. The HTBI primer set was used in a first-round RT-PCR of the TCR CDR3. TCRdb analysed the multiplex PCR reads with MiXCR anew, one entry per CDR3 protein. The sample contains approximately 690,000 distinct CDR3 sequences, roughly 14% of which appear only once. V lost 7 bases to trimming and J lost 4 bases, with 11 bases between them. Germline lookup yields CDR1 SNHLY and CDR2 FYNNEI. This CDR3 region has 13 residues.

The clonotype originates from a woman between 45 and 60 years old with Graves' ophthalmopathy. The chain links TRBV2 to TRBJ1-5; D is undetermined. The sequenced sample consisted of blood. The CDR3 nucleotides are TGTGCCAGCATATTAGGCCTAAATCAGCCCCAGCATTTT. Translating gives CASILGLNQPQHF.